This T cell receptor (beta chain) came from a study of blood T cell repertoires in COVID-19. Looked up from germline, CDR1 is MNHNY and CDR2 is SVGAGI (reference sequence). The CDR3 spans 16 residues. Trimming took 2 bases from V and 6 from J; bases not matched to a gene: 5. Data came from immunoSEQ multiplex PCR; TCRdb stores just in-frame clones and leaves some out. The repertoire holds about 120,000 clones, nearly 90% seen once, with more than 0.9% in the top ten. The chain joins TRBV6-6 to TRBJ2-2; TRBD1 agrees at 11 bases. Source material: peripheral blood. This clonotype was sampled from a woman of 80 years or more with acute or convalescent COVID-19. CDR3: CASSYTGTGGPGELFF. The DNA for the CDR3 is TGTGCCAGCAGTTACACCGGGACAGGGGGACCCGGGGAGCTGTTTTTT.